Here is one T cell receptor (beta chain) with its context. Antigen: not known. The repertoire was sequenced with immunoSEQ multiplex PCR; TCRdb's copy has only in-frame clones and lacks some. The sample lists approximately 90,000 clones, about 90% occurring once. These data originate in a study of PD-1 blockade in classical Hodgkin lymphoma. With no exception, relapse followed autologous stem cell transplantation in all patients, and brentuximab vedotin exposure varied. The V gene lost 2 bases and the J gene lost 8 bases, with 13 bases spanning the gap. This CDR3 has 14 residues. CDR1 and CDR2 (germline): SGHNT, YENEEA. Study observations and caveats: CD4+ TCR diversity rose significantly by C4D1, and CD8+ TCR diversity did not.

This clonotype was obtained from a human donor with classical Hodgkin lymphoma. The gene calls are TRBV11-3 and TRBJ2-1, with a tentative D call TRBD1 (6 bases). The material sequenced was peripheral blood mononuclear cells (PBMCs), taken before the second cycle of nivolumab. Here the CDR3 reads CASSLKGEWHEQFF. CDR3 coding DNA: TGTGCCAGCAGCTTAAAGGGGGAGTGGCATGAGCAGTTCTTC.